The 9 T cell receptor beta chains reported below all come from one sample, sequenced in a study of T-cell reconstitution after alpha-beta-depleted transplantation in children. The authors prepared the TCRbeta library with unique molecular identifiers. Each CDR3 protein is one row after TCRdb ran MiXCR on the PCR reads. The sample has just over 350,000 distinct CDR3 sequences, about 14% seen once. Sequenced material: PBMCs, taken from the stem cell graft. All receptors come from a human donor who donated a stem cell graft to a child with Fanconi anemia.

This clonotype was recorded once. Germline and junction disagree at one end, which may indicate a read error. The CDR3 DNA reads as TGTGCCAGCAGCTTCCGGGACAGACCTAGCACAGATGCGCAGTATTTT. Residues: CASSFRDRPSTDAQYF. The chain recombines TRBV11-2 with TRBJ2-3; 7 bases are a match to TRBD1. CDR1 is SGHAT, CDR2 FQNNGV, per germline. This CDR3 region has 16 residues.

There are many counts of this clonotype. The V gene is TRBV5-4, the J gene TRBJ2-5, with TRBD2 as a possible D gene (7 bases). CDR3 length: 17 amino acids. Deletions cut 4 bases from V and 5 bases from J, with 24 bases between. The germline gives CDR1 SGHNT, CDR2 YYREEE (reference sequence). The CDR3 sequence is CASSLGRGAVWTETQYF. CDR3 in DNA: TGTGCCAGCAGCCTCGGACGGGGGGCCGTTTGGACGGAGACCCAGTACTTC.

V and J are TRBV2 and TRBJ1-2; D may be TRBD1 (5 bases). This CDR3 region has 13 residues. CDR1 is SNHLY, CDR2 FYNNEI, per germline. V was trimmed by 5 bases and J by 8 bases, leaving 15 bases between them. This CDR3 is CASSPGVGEGYTF. The CDR3 DNA follows: TGTGCCAGCAGTCCGGGAGTAGGGGAAGGCTACACCTTC.

This clonotype was counted ten times or more. The V gene is TRBV7-9, the J gene TRBJ2-2; TRBD1 matches at 7 bases. V gave up 5 bases and J gave up 7 bases; unmatched junction bases: 7. The CDR3 is 14 amino acids. From germline, CDR1 is SEHNR and CDR2 FQNEAQ (reference sequence). The CDR3 DNA is TGTGCCAGCAGCGAAACAGGGGTTGGCGGGGAGCTGTTTTTT. Translation: CASSETGVGGELFF.

The table lists this clonotype with a few counts. This chain links TRBV3-1 with TRBJ2-3; the D is unclear. The CDR3 length is 14 residues. The V and J ends lost 4 bases and 3 bases respectively, with 11 bases between them. Germline loops: CDR1 LGHDT, CDR2 YNNKEL (reference sequence). CDR3 amino acids: CASSPQSSTDTQYF. CDR3 DNA sequence: TGTGCCAGCAGCCCCCAAAGTTCGACAGATACGCAGTATTTT.

This clonotype occurred a few times. The chain has TRBV30 and TRBJ1-1; D is ambiguous. The germline V gene encodes CDR1 GTSNPN and CDR2 SVGIG (reference sequence). V lost 0 bases and J 1 base, leaving 9 bases between the germline ends. The CDR3 length is 14 residues. The DNA for the CDR3 is TGTGCCTGGAGTGTAAGGCGGACGAACACTGAAGCTTTCTTT. This gives the protein CAWSVRRTNTEAFF.

The chain has TRBV5-1 and TRBJ2-3; 7 positions agree with TRBD1. The V and J ends lost 4 bases and 4 bases, in that order; junction bases with no gene match: 9. Germline loops: CDR1 SGHRS, CDR2 YFSETQ. The CDR3 is 15 residues long. CDR3 protein: CASSTGQVDADTQYF. The CDR3 bases are TGCGCCAGCAGCACCGGACAGGTCGACGCAGATACGCAGTATTTT.

This clonotype has more than one count but fewer than ten. V gene TRBV7-8 combines with J gene TRBJ2-5, with 9 bases that match TRBD2. Germline V lookup: CDR1 SGHVS, CDR2 FQNEAQ. V lost 5 bases, J lost 5 bases, and 9 bases stayed unmatched. The CDR3 spans 15 residues. CDR3 sequence: CASSPRLAVKETQYF. In DNA, the CDR3 is TGTGCCAGCAGCCCCAGACTAGCGGTTAAGGAGACCCAGTACTTC.

This clonotype was observed a few times. This chain connects TRBV5-1 to TRBJ1-1; D is uncertain. This CDR3 is built from 15 residues. Per the germline V gene, CDR1 is SGHRS and CDR2 is YFSETQ. The V and J ends lost 4 bases and 5 bases respectively, with 18 bases between them. CDR3 nucleotide sequence: TGCGCCAGCAGCCTGGGAGTGGCAGGAGGTACTGAAGCTTTCTTT. Its protein is CASSLGVAGGTEAFF.